This T cell receptor beta chain stems from a study of T cells in women clearing cervical HPV infection. In the study overall: HLA type stays a possible confounder, typing being limited.

Some clones are missing from TCRdb's copy, which holds only in-frame ones; the method was immunoSEQ multiplex PCR. The sample has about 22,000 clones. On this clone: The CDR3 end is not reached by the read, which stops 3 residues before it; the germline J gene fills it in.

J lost 0 bases, V lost 6 bases, and 7 bases had no gene match. CDR1 and CDR2 from the germline V gene are SGHAT and FQNNGV. This CDR3 contains 15 residues. The sample comprised blood buffy coat. This TCR came from a woman aged 18 to 75 with a cervical HPV16 infection that either progressed to CIN3+ or cleared (not recorded which). J is TRBJ2-7 and V is TRBV11-2, with TRBD2 matching 8 bases. The covered CDR3 bases are TGTGCCAGCAGGGTCGCGGGGGGCCTCTCCTACGAG. Residues: CASRVAGGLSYE. The entire CDR3 sequence reads CASRVAGGLSYEQYF.